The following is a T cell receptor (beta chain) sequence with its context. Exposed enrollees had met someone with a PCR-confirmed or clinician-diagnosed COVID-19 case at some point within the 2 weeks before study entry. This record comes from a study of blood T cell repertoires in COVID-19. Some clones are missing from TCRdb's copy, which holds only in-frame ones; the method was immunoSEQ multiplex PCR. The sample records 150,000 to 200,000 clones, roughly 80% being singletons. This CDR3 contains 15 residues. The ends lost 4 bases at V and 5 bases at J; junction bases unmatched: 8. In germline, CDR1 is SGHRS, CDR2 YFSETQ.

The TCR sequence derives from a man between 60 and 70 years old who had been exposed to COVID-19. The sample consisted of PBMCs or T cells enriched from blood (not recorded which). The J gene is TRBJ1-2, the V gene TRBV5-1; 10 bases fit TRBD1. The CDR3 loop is CASSKNTDRGYGYTF. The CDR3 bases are TGCGCCAGCAGCAAAAACACGGACAGGGGGTATGGCTACACCTTC.